This TCR beta chain was sequenced for a study of shared clonotypes between healthy human individuals. Findings of the study overall: Lower generation probabilities were found for non-shared clonotypes than for those shared by all four donors.

About this clone itself: Its target is not known. The same CDR3 is also encoded by other DNA sequences in this sample.

The repertoire was sequenced with immunoSEQ multiplex PCR; TCRdb's copy has only in-frame clones and lacks some. Of over a million clones listed, roughly 96% were seen once; the top ten hold 1% to 1.5%. The germline gives CDR1 SGHDT, CDR2 YYEEEE. V lost 0 bases and J 4 bases, leaving 8 bases between the germline ends. The CDR3 is 14 amino acids. The source of this sequence is a man aged 30 to 45 in good health. The V call is TRBV5-6, the J call TRBJ2-1; D is possibly TRBD1 (6 bases). Sequenced sample: naive CD4+ T cells sorted from blood. Sample subset: CD45RA+ positively selected. CDR3 bases: TGTGCCAGCAGCTTGGCAGGGGTTTACAATGAGCAGTTCTTC. The encoded protein is CASSLAGVYNEQFF.